This entry describes one T cell receptor (beta chain). The antigen it recognizes is unknown. Base qualities are missing; no much larger clone stands one base away. This sample stems from a study of lymphopenia after photon versus proton radiotherapy (dated by TCRdb to between 2017 and 2020). At the level of the whole study: Photon and proton radiation therapy were compared by the study for their immunological effects in patients with gastrointestinal tumors who developed high-grade lymphopenia. The roughly 21 patients in the cohort had gastrointestinal tumors, were treated with either photon or proton therapy, and subsequently developed lymphopenia. The study was designed to characterize how the impact on the immune system differs between the two radiation modalities. General findings and caveats noted by the study authors: The survival association was assessed only in patients who died, and better survival with proton therapy was presented by the authors as a possibility rather than a demonstrated result. Once the lymphocyte count had reached its nadir, the repertoires of photon-treated patients showed oligoclonal expansion, particularly of CD8+ Temra cells, and this expansion drove the decline in diversity. Across the cohort, a larger post-nadir drop in TCR diversity was inversely correlated with overall survival time among patients who died. During treatment, patients who received photon therapy lost naive T cells and TCR diversity and gained effector/memory populations, whereas patients who received proton therapy remained relatively stable.

The library was obtained by the immunoSEQ multiplex PCR assay. Deep sequencing of rearranged TCR beta loci, alongside multiparametric flow cytometry, was used to profile T cell repertoires. In its TCRdb copy, this immuneACCESS table keeps in-frame sequences only and misses some clones. Where compared with another copy, unresolved V genes explain less than half of these, and the others have no known cause. Present in this sample are 30,000 to 45,000 clones, over 75% of which were seen just once. The top ten clonotypes cover around 2.7% of the sample. V is clipped by 8 bases and J by 3 bases, and the sequence between their germline boundaries is 8 bases long. Taken from cysteine to phenylalanine, the CDR3 has 12 residues. Only CDR3 DNA remains: 36 bases, in frame from the first base. Looking up the germline V gene yields CDR1 LGHNA and CDR2 YNFKEQ.

Sequencing was performed on peripheral blood, taken from a patient treated with photon-based radiotherapy. Recombination joined TRBV4-2 with TRBJ1-5; no confident D gene assignment can be made. The clonotype comes from a man aged 45-65 years with gastric cancer. The nucleotide sequence reads TGTGCCAGCTCTAACCCCAATCAGCCCCAGCATTTT. It is translated as CASSNPNQPQHF.